This is a list of T cell receptor beta chains from one sample in a study of blood T cell repertoires in COVID-19. This table comes from immunoSEQ multiplex PCR, and its TCRdb copy is limited to in-frame clones, with some not included. Of more than 150,000 clones in the sample, over 80% are singletons; the top ten hold around 13%. Input material: peripheral blood. These receptors all come from a man in his 70s who had recovered from COVID-19. The CDR3 runs from the conserved cysteine through the conserved F or W. The order of the fields is CDR3 protein, CDR3 length, V gene, J gene, D gene. The D gene is left open where the match is weak.

cdr3_aa: CASSLAGGKAGELFF
cdr3_length: 15
v_call: TRBV7-2
j_call: TRBJ2-2
d_call: TRBD2

cdr3_aa: CASSPFGGFGANVLTF
cdr3_length: 16
v_call: TRBV5-1
j_call: TRBJ2-6
d_call: NA

cdr3_aa: CSARAGISNQPQHF
cdr3_length: 14
v_call: TRBV20-1
j_call: TRBJ1-5
d_call: NA

cdr3_aa: CASSLHPPLADSYNEQFF
cdr3_length: 18
v_call: TRBV7-2
j_call: TRBJ2-1
d_call: TRBD2

cdr3_aa: CASSSGGQPQHF
cdr3_length: 12
v_call: TRBV28
j_call: TRBJ1-5
d_call: TRBD1

cdr3_aa: CASSDSGTDSYEQYF
cdr3_length: 15
v_call: TRBV6-2/TRBV6-3
j_call: TRBJ2-7
d_call: TRBD1

cdr3_aa: CASSLRGFYGYTF
cdr3_length: 13
v_call: TRBV5-6
j_call: TRBJ1-2
d_call: NA

cdr3_aa: CAISERQGRETQYF
cdr3_length: 14
v_call: TRBV10-3
j_call: TRBJ2-5
d_call: NA

cdr3_aa: CASSTDRGYEQYF
cdr3_length: 13
v_call: TRBV18
j_call: TRBJ2-7
d_call: TRBD1

cdr3_aa: CASSDLYYGYTF
cdr3_length: 12
v_call: TRBV6-1
j_call: TRBJ1-2
d_call: NA

cdr3_aa: CASMSEATQYF
cdr3_length: 11
v_call: TRBV2
j_call: TRBJ2-5
d_call: NA

cdr3_aa: CASSLGGGSQETQYF
cdr3_length: 15
v_call: TRBV5-1
j_call: TRBJ2-5
d_call: TRBD2

cdr3_aa: CASSQVLAGFGNEQYF
cdr3_length: 16
v_call: TRBV3-1/TRBV3-2
j_call: TRBJ2-7
d_call: TRBD2

cdr3_aa: CASQGSTNEKLFF
cdr3_length: 13
v_call: TRBV5-1
j_call: TRBJ1-4
d_call: NA

cdr3_aa: CASTFAGTGGRETQYF
cdr3_length: 16
v_call: TRBV28
j_call: TRBJ2-5
d_call: TRBD1

cdr3_aa: CASSSGTTIANEQFF
cdr3_length: 15
v_call: TRBV7-9
j_call: TRBJ2-1
d_call: TRBD2

cdr3_aa: CASSVAQANEKLFF
cdr3_length: 14
v_call: TRBV9
j_call: TRBJ1-4
d_call: NA

cdr3_aa: CSVHTDYEQYF
cdr3_length: 11
v_call: TRBV29-1
j_call: TRBJ2-7
d_call: NA

cdr3_aa: CASSLTSGSRNEQFF
cdr3_length: 15
v_call: TRBV5-1
j_call: TRBJ2-1
d_call: TRBD2

cdr3_aa: CASSLVGTNTIYF
cdr3_length: 13
v_call: TRBV11-2
j_call: TRBJ1-3
d_call: NA

cdr3_aa: CASSERLEHYDEQYF
cdr3_length: 15
v_call: TRBV6-1
j_call: TRBJ2-7
d_call: NA

cdr3_aa: CASSPAGVTEAFF
cdr3_length: 13
v_call: TRBV5-6
j_call: TRBJ1-1
d_call: NA

cdr3_aa: CASSLGLAGPDTQYF
cdr3_length: 15
v_call: TRBV7-6
j_call: TRBJ2-3
d_call: TRBD2

cdr3_aa: CASSLGTSGRNEQFF
cdr3_length: 15
v_call: TRBV27
j_call: TRBJ2-1
d_call: TRBD2

cdr3_aa: CASSLSARGTGVTYEQYF
cdr3_length: 18
v_call: TRBV7-2
j_call: TRBJ2-7
d_call: TRBD1